The clone carrying this T cell receptor beta chain came up a few times. As yet, its antigen is unknown. This specimen belongs to a study of T cell repertoires in cytomegalovirus infection. Study in general: Evidence of both CMV infection and a matching HLA type came from public TCR beta signatures. Overall study findings and caveats: The study found HLA-C-restricted CMV-specific TCR beta clonotypes dominating the ex vivo response.

TCRdb reprocessed the reads via MiXCR and lists one record per CDR3 protein. The data show more than 250,000 distinct CDR3 sequences, around a quarter seen once. The CDR3 is 15 amino acids. V was pared by 2 bases and J by 3 bases, with 11 bases between. This chain connects TRBV12-3 or TRBV12-4 to TRBJ1-5, with D perhaps matching TRBD1 (6 bases). Sample: cultured PBMCs, taken from culture after CMV antigen stimulation. This TCR was sampled from a human donor in good health (CMV status not recorded). Some clones in this sample may be carry-over from other donors' samples. CDR3 in amino acids: CASSLIGGANQPQHF. The DNA for the CDR3 is TGTGCCAGCAGTTTAATAGGGGGTGCCAATCAGCCCCAGCATTTT.